This T cell receptor (beta chain) comes out of a study of cytomegalovirus exposure and HLA in healthy donors. Background on the study: Within the Caucasian-associated ancestry cluster were approximately 77% of the 398 genotyped donors.

The V end was cut by 3 bases, the J end by 0 bases, with 5 bases between. The germline CDR1 and CDR2 sequences are MNHEY and SMNVEV (reference sequence). The CDR3 has 13 residues. The PCR contained 60 Vbeta and 13 Jbeta primers. Profiled with immunoSEQ multiplex PCR; TCRdb holds only in-frame clones, not every one. Here the sample spans some 120,000 clones, 83% being singletons. It was healthy bone marrow donors who served as donors. Sample: PBMCs. The chain combines TRBV27 with TRBJ1-1, with D hard to call. This TCR was sampled from a woman aged 40 to 55 in good health and CMV-seropositive. CDR3 sequence: CASSFTLNTEAFF. The CDR3 bases are TGTGCCAGCAGTTTTACTTTGAACACTGAAGCTTTCTTT.